The present entry profiles one T cell receptor beta chain with its context. These data come from a study of cytomegalovirus exposure and HLA in healthy donors. V lost 4 bases and J lost 8; bases outside the gene matches: 13. CDR1 and CDR2 (germline): MNHEY, SMNVEV (reference sequence). CDR3 size: 17 residues. Primers included in the PCR were 60 Vbeta and 13 Jbeta primers. Sequencing used immunoSEQ multiplex PCR; TCRdb keeps in-frame clones, though not all of them. In the table there are over 100,000 clones, about 60% of which are singletons. This TCR was sampled from a human donor in good health. The J gene is TRBJ1-4, the V gene TRBV27; TRBD1 matches at 10 bases. Sequenced: PBMCs. The CDR3 is CASSSYLGDRGDEKLFF. DNA of the CDR3: TGTGCCAGCAGTTCTTACCTAGGGGACAGGGGAGACGAAAAACTGTTTTTT.